This TCR beta chain came from a study of blood T cell repertoires in COVID-19 (dated by TCRdb to 2019 to 2021). About the full investigation: Samples covering the acute and convalescent phases of COVID-19 were provided by collaborators in the United States, Italy and Spain. The samples were drawn from the first 160 participants of the ongoing ImmuneRACE study and from some 1,300 subjects provided by 6 global collaborators. The dataset comprised deeply sampled blood TCRbeta repertoires from subjects exposed to, actively infected with, or recovered from COVID-19. The prospective study material was composed of cDNA or gDNA derived from T cells, B-cell-depleted T cells, or PBMCs. HLA class I and class II types, where available, came from metadata supplied by the sample provider rather than from assay-based typing. A freely available public database, intended as a resource for researchers studying the immune response to SARS-CoV-2, is where the repertoires were released. Nearly every sample came with metadata listing a de-identified subject ID, COVID-19 status, age in years and sex.

Overall results and qualifications from the work: Clinical and demographic metadata were provided uncurated, with the amount varying by source and participant.

In regard to this clone: The clone's antigen remains unknown. No much larger clonotype is one base removed from it; base qualities were not supplied.

V is pruned by 2 bases and J by 4 bases, leaving 9 bases of the junction without a gene match. For CDR1 and CDR2, the germline V gene lists KGHSH and LQKENI. From the cysteine through the phenylalanine, the CDR3 covers 16 amino acids. Here the CDR3 DNA is all that survives: 48 bases in frame from base 1. TCRbeta CDR3 regions were amplified from genomic DNA using the immunoSEQ Assay, a bias-controlled multiplex PCR. The authors' analysis ran thus. The number of nucleated cells in each sample was estimated by amplification of reference gene primers within the assay. Sequence reads were collapsed and filtered to measure the absolute abundance of every unique TCRbeta CDR3 rearrangement. Productive Simpson clonality was computed per sample as the square root of Simpson's diversity index over productive rearrangements. The table was pulled from immuneACCESS by TCRdb, which kept in-frame rearrangements only. Such tables lose some clones; where checked, under half of the loss comes from unresolved V genes, and the rest has no known cause. V and J calls and clone size are given by that table; D and trimming were obtained from the DNA. The sample table contains a few hundred thousand clones; only one count was recorded for 80% to 90% of them. 6% to 8% of the sample is held by the ten biggest clonotypes.

At one collaborating source in Seattle, patients were enrolled during active infection and were followed longitudinally through the course of disease. Collaborating institutions collected whole blood in K2EDTA tubes following their own protocols. For TCRbeta analysis, collaborators shipped samples as frozen whole blood, isolated PBMCs, or DNA extracted from either of those sample types. Recombination connected TRBV18 to TRBJ1-2; 8 bases in the middle match TRBD1. Input material: peripheral blood. The clonotype comes from a woman aged 50 to 60 with COVID-19, enrolled during active disease. The CDR3 region has the sequence CASSPTGQVIAYGYTF. The DNA is as follows: TGTGCCAGCTCACCAACGGGACAGGTGATCGCCTATGGCTACACCTTC.